What follows are 10 T cell receptor beta chains derived from one specimen sequenced in a study of cytomegalovirus exposure and HLA in healthy donors. PCR primers comprised 60 Vbeta and 13 Jbeta primers. This table comes from immunoSEQ multiplex PCR, and its TCRdb copy is limited to in-frame clones, with some not included. The table records tens of thousands of clones, around 80% of them present only once. Sequencing was carried out using PBMCs. Receptors originate from a male donor in good health and CMV-seropositive.

The chain has TRBV6-4 and TRBJ2-1; 8 nucleotides align to TRBD2. V dropped 3 bases and J dropped 5; count of bases not matched to a gene: 3. Germline CDR1 is MRHNA and CDR2 is SNTAGT. The length of the CDR3 is 14 residues. The CDR3 protein is CASSEAGVHNEQFF. The CDR3 DNA follows: TGTGCCAGCAGTGAAGCGGGAGTCCACAATGAGCAGTTCTTC.

The genes are TRBV27 and TRBJ2-1, with 13 nucleotides matching TRBD2. The trim removed 6 bases at V and 5 bases at J, leaving 7 bases unmatched. The CDR3 contains 16 residues. Germline V gene data show CDR1 as MNHEY and CDR2 as SMNVEV (reference sequence). The CDR3 loop is CASSGTSGVFHNEQFF. CDR3 nucleotides: TGTGCCAGCAGCGGGACTAGCGGGGTATTCCACAATGAGCAGTTCTTC.

This sequence joins TRBV25-1 and TRBJ2-7; the D is unclear. V dropped 4 bases and J dropped 2 bases, with 6 bases sitting between them. Germline CDR1 reads MGHDK; CDR2 reads SYGVNS. The CDR3 spans 12 residues. CDR3 nucleotide sequence: TGTGCCAGCAGTGCAGATCCCTACGAGCAGTACTTC. Translation: CASSADPYEQYF.

This chain joins TRBV5-1 and TRBJ1-3, with a tentative D call TRBD1 (6 bases). The CDR3 is 16 amino acids. Germline CDR1 is SGHRS and CDR2 is YFSETQ. The ends were cut back, 3 bases at V and 0 bases at J, with 13 bases in the middle. CDR3 nucleotide sequence: TGCGCCAGCAGCTACGGACAGCGCAACTCTGGAAACACCATATATTTT. Its protein product is CASSYGQRNSGNTIYF.

This sequence joins TRBV27 and TRBJ2-5, with a weak D call TRBD1 (6 bases). The CDR3 runs to 15 residues. The germline V gene has CDR1 MNHEY and CDR2 SMNVEV (reference sequence). V gave up 5 bases and J gave up 5 bases, with 18 bases separating them. The DNA of the CDR3 is TGTGCCAGCAGTAAACTAGGACAGCCAGCGGAGACCCAGTACTTC. As protein: CASSKLGQPAETQYF.

The genes are TRBV28 and TRBJ2-7; 12 bases match TRBD2. This CDR3 is built from 14 residues. The V gene's germline CDR1 is MDHEN and CDR2 SYDVKM. Trimming at V came to 6 bases and at J to 5 bases, leaving 5 bases not matched to a gene. CDR3 in DNA: TGTGCCAGCAGAAGACTAGCGGGAGAGGACGAGCAGTACTTC. The encoded protein is CASRRLAGEDEQYF.

The genes are TRBV2 and TRBJ2-1; tentative D call: TRBD1 (6 bases). CDR1 is SNHLY and CDR2 is FYNNEI in the germline V gene. The CDR3 runs 14 residues. The ends were cut back, 7 bases at V and 9 bases at J, with 19 bases in the middle. The CDR3 DNA reads TGTGCCAGCAACGATCAGGGGACGAGGGCTGAGCAGTTCTTC. Translated, it gives CASNDQGTRAEQFF.

The chain employs TRBV2 and TRBJ2-1; TRBD2 matches 11 bases. J was trimmed by 10 bases and V by 8 bases; bases with no gene match: 16. Germline V gene sequence: CDR1 SNHLY, CDR2 FYNNEI. The CDR3 consists of 16 residues. The CDR3 region has the DNA TGTGCCAGCCGGAGATACACCGGGACTAGCGGTCTCGAGCAGTTCTTC. Protein: CASRRYTGTSGLEQFF.

The J gene is TRBJ1-4, the V gene TRBV28, with D uncertain. This CDR3 has 14 amino acids. V was pared by 8 bases and J by 0 bases, with 10 bases between. Germline CDR1 reads MDHEN; CDR2 reads SYDVKM. This CDR3 reads CASGPVATNEKLFF. The CDR3 nucleotides are TGTGCCAGCGGCCCCGTTGCAACTAATGAAAAACTGTTTTTT.

A few counts support this clone. The chain couples TRBV4-2 to TRBJ1-5; 7 bases fit TRBD1. This CDR3 spans 16 amino acids. V trimming: 3 bases; J trimming: 2 bases; junction bases outside the gene matches: 7. The germline gives CDR1 LGHNA, CDR2 YNFKEQ. The CDR3 here is CASSQVKQGRNQPQHF. CDR3 coding DNA: TGTGCCAGCAGCCAGGTTAAACAGGGGCGCAATCAGCCCCAGCATTTT.